This is a list of T cell receptor beta chains from one sample in a study of T cells in tuberculosis. The data were produced by immunoSEQ multiplex PCR, yet TCRdb's version contains in-frame clones alone and is incomplete. The sample holds about 43,000 clones, about 94% seen once. Sequencing input: PBMCs. These receptors all come from a donor between 10 and 35 years old with latent tuberculosis or without tuberculosis infection. Some clones in this sample may be carry-over from other donors' samples. CDR3s include the opening cysteine and the closing phenylalanine or tryptophan. The D gene is left open where the match is weak. Size is omitted from some rows. Given values are once, few, many or a class for expanded clones.

V gene	D gene	J gene	clone size	CDR3 protein	CDR3 DNA
TRBV6-6	TRBD2	TRBJ2-3	-	CASTRTGGRGPDTQYF	TGTGCCAGCACTCGGACCGGGGGGAGGGGTCCAGATACGCAGTATTTT
TRBV29-1	TRBD1	TRBJ1-1	-	CSVWGGQGVNTEAFF	TGCAGCGTTTGGGGGGGACAGGGGGTGAACACTGAAGCTTTCTTT
TRBV13	-	TRBJ2-7	-	CASSTRTVSEQYF	TGTGCCAGCAGCACGAGGACTGTCTCCGAGCAGTACTTC
TRBV18	TRBD2	TRBJ2-5	-	CASSPLAGGKETQYF	TGTGCCAGCTCACCCCTTGCGGGAGGGAAAGAGACCCAGTACTTC
TRBV25-1	-	TRBJ1-2	-	CASSEQGSYGYTF	TGTGCCAGCAGTGAACAGGGCTCCTACGGCTACACCTTC
TRBV7-3	TRBD1	TRBJ2-7	-	CASSRTGGAYEQYF	TGTGCCAGCAGCCGAACAGGGGGCGCATACGAGCAGTACTTC
TRBV7-9	-	TRBJ1-1	once	CASSLGGGADTEAFF	TGTGCCAGCAGCTTAGGAGGGGGGGCCGACACTGAAGCTTTCTTT
TRBV20-1	-	TRBJ2-5	-	CSAMTTETQYF	TGCAGTGCGATGACAACGGAGACCCAGTACTTC
TRBV29-1	-	TRBJ1-2	once	CSVEVGRDYGYTF	TGCAGCGTTGAAGTCGGCCGGGACTATGGCTACACCTTC
TRBV29-1	-	TRBJ1-1	-	CSVPSELTHTEAFF	TGCAGCGTTCCTTCCGAGCTAACTCACACTGAAGCTTTCTTT
TRBV30	-	TRBJ1-1	-	CAWTSWADNTEAFF	TGTGCCTGGACCTCGTGGGCTGATAACACTGAAGCTTTCTTT
TRBV9	-	TRBJ2-1	-	CASSVGRDSYNEQFF	TGTGCCAGCAGCGTAGGGAGGGACTCCTACAATGAGCAGTTCTTC
TRBV10-2	TRBD1	TRBJ1-4	-	CASSPGKTGGEKLFF	TGCGCCAGCAGCCCTGGTAAGACAGGGGGAGAAAAACTGTTTTTT
TRBV2	-	TRBJ2-1	-	CASSPDLLRYNEQFF	TGTGCCAGCAGCCCCGACTTACTACGCTACAATGAGCAGTTCTTC
TRBV5-8	-	TRBJ1-1	few	CASSKDSFYTEAFF	TGTGCCAGCAGTAAGGACAGTTTCTACACTGAAGCTTTCTTT
TRBV2	TRBD1	TRBJ2-3	-	CASSNTGDHLTDTQYF	TGTGCCAGCAGTAACACAGGGGACCACCTCACAGATACGCAGTATTTT
TRBV5-6	-	TRBJ2-7	-	CASSLTGFSYEQYF	TGTGCCAGCAGCTTGACAGGGTTCTCCTACGAGCAGTACTTC
TRBV19	-	TRBJ2-1	-	CASSIQRRYNEQFF	TGTGCCAGTAGTATCCAGCGGAGGTACAATGAGCAGTTCTTC
TRBV9	-	TRBJ2-7	-	CASSPGDYEQYF	TGTGCCAGCAGCCCGGGAGACTACGAGCAGTACTTC
TRBV7-2	TRBD1	TRBJ1-1	-	CASSINRQGAVTEAFF	TGTGCCAGCAGTATAAATCGACAGGGGGCGGTAACTGAAGCTTTCTTT
TRBV6-6	TRBD2	TRBJ2-7	-	CASSQGLAGPYEQYF	TGTGCCAGCAGTCAAGGACTAGCGGGACCCTACGAGCAGTACTTC
TRBV5-1	TRBD1	TRBJ2-1	-	CASSLGQGGNEQFF	TGCGCCAGCAGCTTGGGACAGGGTGGAAATGAGCAGTTCTTC
TRBV9	TRBD2	TRBJ2-1	-	CASSATTGTGGLAGGRYNEQFF	TGTGCCAGCAGCGCTACAACCGGGACAGGGGGACTAGCGGGAGGGCGGTACAATGAGCAGTTCTTC
TRBV27	TRBD2	TRBJ2-1	once	CASSLAGEAGEQFF	TGTGCCAGCAGTTTGGCGGGAGAGGCTGGTGAGCAGTTCTTC
TRBV6-5	TRBD1	TRBJ2-7	-	CASSRDRTVYEQYF	TGTGCCAGCAGTCGGGACAGAACTGTCTACGAGCAGTACTTC
TRBV2	TRBD1	TRBJ2-7	-	CASSPFLTGDYEQYF	TGTGCCAGCAGTCCCTTTCTGACAGGGGACTACGAGCAGTACTTC
TRBV4-3	TRBD1	TRBJ1-1	-	CASSLLRTGPSEAFF	TGCGCCAGCAGCCTACTGAGGACAGGACCTTCTGAAGCTTTCTTT
TRBV5-4	-	TRBJ2-4	-	CASSLRGLREDKNIQYF	TGTGCCAGCAGCTTAAGGGGCCTAAGAGAAGACAAAAACATTCAGTACTTC
TRBV7-2	TRBD1	TRBJ2-5	-	CASSRTGLQETQYF	TGTGCCAGCAGCCGGACAGGCCTGCAAGAGACCCAGTACTTC